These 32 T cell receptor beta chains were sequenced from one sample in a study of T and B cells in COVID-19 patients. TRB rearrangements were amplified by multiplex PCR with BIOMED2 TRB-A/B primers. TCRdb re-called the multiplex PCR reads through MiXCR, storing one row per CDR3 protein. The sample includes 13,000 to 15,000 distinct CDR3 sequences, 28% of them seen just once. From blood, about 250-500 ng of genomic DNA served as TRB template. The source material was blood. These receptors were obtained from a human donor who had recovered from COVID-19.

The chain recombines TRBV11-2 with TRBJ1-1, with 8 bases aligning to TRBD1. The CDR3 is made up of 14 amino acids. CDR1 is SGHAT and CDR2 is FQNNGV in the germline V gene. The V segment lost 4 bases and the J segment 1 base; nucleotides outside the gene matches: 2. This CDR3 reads CASSWGTGNTEAFF. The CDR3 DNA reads TGTGCCAGCAGCTGGGGGACAGGGAACACTGAAGCTTTCTTT. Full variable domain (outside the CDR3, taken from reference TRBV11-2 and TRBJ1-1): EAGVAQSPRYKIIEKRQSVAFWCNPISGHATLYWYQQILGQGPKLLIQFQNNGVVDDSQLPKDRFSAERLKGVDSTLKIQPAKLEDSAVYLCASSWGTGNTEAFFGQGTRLTVV.

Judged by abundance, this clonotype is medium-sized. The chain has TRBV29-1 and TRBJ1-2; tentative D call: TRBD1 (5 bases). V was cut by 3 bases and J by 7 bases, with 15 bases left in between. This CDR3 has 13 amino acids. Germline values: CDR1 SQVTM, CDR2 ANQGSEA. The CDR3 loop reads CSVDREVLRGYTF. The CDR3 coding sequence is TGCAGCGTTGACAGGGAGGTTCTGCGTGGCTACACCTTC.

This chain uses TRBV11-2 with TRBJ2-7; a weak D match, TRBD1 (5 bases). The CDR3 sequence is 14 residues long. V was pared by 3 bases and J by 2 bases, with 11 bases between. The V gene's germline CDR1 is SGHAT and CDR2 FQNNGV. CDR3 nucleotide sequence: TGTGCCAGCAGCTTTGCCCAGGGAACCTACGAGCAGTACTTC. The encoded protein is CASSFAQGTYEQYF.

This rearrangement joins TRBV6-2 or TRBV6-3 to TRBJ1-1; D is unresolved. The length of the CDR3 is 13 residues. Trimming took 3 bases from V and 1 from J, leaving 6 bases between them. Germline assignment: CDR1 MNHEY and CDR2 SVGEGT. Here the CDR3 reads CASSYGPNTEAFF. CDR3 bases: TGTGCCAGCAGTTATGGGCCGAACACTGAAGCTTTCTTT.

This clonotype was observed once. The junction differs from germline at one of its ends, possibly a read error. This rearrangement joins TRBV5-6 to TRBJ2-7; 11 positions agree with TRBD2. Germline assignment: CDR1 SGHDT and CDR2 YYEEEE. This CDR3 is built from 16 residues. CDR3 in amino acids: CASSLAGLADLKEQYF. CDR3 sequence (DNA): TGCGCCAGCAGCTTGGCGGGACTAGCGGACCTCAAAGAGCAGTACTTC. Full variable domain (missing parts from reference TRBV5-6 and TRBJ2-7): DAGVTQSPTHLIKTRGQQVTLRCSPKSGHDTVSWYQQALGQGPQFIFQYYEEEERQRGNFPDRFSGHQFPNYSSELNVNALLLGDSALYLCASSLAGLADLKEQYFGPGTRLTVT.

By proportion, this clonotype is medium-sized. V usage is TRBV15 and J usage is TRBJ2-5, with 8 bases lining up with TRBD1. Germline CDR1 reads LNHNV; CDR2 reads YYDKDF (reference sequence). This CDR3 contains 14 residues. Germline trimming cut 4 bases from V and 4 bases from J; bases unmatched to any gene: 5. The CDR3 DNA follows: TGTGCCACCAGCACCGCCGGGACAGGAGAGACCCAGTACTTC. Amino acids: CATSTAGTGETQYF.

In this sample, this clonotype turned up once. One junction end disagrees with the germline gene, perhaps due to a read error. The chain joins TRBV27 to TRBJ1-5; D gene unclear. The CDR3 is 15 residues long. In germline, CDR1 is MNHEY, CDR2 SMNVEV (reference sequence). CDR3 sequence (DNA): TGTGCCAGCAGTTTATATACGGATAGCAATCAGCCCCGGCATTTT. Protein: CASSLYTDSNQPRHF.

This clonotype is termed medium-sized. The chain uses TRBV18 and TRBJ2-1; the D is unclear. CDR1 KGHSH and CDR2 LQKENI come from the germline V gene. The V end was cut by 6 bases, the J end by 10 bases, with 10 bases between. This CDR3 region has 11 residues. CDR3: CASSQDGEQFF. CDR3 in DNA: TGTGCCAGCTCTCAGGACGGCGAGCAGTTCTTC.

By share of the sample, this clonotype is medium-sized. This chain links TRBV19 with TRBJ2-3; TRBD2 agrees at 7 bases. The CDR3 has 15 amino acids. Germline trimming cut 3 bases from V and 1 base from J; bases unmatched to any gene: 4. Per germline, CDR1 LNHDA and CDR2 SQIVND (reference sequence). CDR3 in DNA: TGTGCCAGTAGTATGAGGCTAGCGGGCACAGATACGCAGTATTTT. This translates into CASSMRLAGTDTQYF.

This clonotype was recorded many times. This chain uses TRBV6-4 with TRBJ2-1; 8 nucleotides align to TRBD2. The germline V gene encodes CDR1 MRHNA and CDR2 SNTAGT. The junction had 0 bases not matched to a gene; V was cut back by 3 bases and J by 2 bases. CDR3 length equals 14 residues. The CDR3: CASSDSGAYNEQFF. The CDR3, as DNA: TGTGCCAGCAGTGATAGCGGGGCCTACAATGAGCAGTTCTTC.

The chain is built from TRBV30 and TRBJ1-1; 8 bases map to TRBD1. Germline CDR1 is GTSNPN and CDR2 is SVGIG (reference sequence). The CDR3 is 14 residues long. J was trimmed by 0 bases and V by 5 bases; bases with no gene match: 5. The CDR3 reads CAWGTGAMNTEAFF. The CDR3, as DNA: TGTGCCTGGGGGACAGGCGCAATGAACACTGAAGCTTTCTTT.

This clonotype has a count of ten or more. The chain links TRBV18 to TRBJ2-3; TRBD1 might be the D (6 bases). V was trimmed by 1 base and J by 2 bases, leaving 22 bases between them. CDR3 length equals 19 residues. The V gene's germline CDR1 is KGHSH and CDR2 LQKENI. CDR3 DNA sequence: TGTGCCAGCTCACCACAACCTAACTACAGGGTGTGGGACACAGATACGCAGTATTTT. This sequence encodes CASSPQPNYRVWDTDTQYF. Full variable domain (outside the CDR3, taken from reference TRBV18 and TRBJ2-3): NAGVMQNPRHLVRRRGQEARLRCSPMKGHSHVYWYRQLPEEGLKFMVYLQKENIIDESGMPKERFSAEFPKEGPSILRIQQVVRGDSAAYFCASSPQPNYRVWDTDTQYFGPGTRLTVL.

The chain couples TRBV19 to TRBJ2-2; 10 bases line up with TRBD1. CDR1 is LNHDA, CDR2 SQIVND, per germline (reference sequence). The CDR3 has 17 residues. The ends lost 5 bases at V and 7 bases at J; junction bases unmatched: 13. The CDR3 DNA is TGTGCCAGTAGTGCCCTTACCGGGACAGGGGTTTTCGGGGAGCTGTTTTTT. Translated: CASSALTGTGVFGELFF.

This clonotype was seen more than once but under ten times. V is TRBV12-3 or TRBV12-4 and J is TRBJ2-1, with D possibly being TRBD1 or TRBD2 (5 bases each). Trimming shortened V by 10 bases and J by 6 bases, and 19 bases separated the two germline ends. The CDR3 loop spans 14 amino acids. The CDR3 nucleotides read TGTGCCACCAGACCCCGGGACCGACCCAATGAGCAGTTCTTC. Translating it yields CATRPRDRPNEQFF.

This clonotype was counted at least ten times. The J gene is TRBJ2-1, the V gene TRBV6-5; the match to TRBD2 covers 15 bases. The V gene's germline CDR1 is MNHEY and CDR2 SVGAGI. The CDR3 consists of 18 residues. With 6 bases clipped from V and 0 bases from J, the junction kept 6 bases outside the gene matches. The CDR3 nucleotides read TGTGCCAGCAGGGGACTAGCGGGAGGCCTGAGCTCCTACAATGAGCAGTTCTTC. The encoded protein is CASRGLAGGLSSYNEQFF.

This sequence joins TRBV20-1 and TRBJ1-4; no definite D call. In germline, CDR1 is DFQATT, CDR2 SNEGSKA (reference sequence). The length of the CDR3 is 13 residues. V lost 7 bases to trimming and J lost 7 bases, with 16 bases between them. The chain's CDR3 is CSVWRPDGEKLFF. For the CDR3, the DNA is TGCAGTGTTTGGAGGCCCGATGGTGAAAAACTGTTTTTT.

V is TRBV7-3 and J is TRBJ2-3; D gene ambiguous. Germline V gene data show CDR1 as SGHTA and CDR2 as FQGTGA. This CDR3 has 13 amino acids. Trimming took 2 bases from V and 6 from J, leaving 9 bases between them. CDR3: CASSLGPSDTQYF. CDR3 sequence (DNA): TGTGCCAGCAGCTTAGGACCTTCGGATACGCAGTATTTT. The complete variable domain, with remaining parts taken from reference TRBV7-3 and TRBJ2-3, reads GAGVSQTPSNKVTEKGKYVELRCDPISGHTALYWYRQSLGQGPEFLIYFQGTGAADDSGLPNDRFFAVRPEGSVSTLKIQRTERGDSAVYLCASSLGPSDTQYFGPGTRLTVL.

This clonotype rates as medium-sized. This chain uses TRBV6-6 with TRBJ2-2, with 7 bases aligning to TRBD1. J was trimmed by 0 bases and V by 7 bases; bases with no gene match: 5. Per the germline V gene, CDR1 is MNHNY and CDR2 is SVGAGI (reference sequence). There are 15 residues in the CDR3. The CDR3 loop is CASTEDRPNTGELFF. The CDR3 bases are TGTGCCAGCACCGAGGACAGGCCGAACACCGGGGAGCTGTTTTTT.

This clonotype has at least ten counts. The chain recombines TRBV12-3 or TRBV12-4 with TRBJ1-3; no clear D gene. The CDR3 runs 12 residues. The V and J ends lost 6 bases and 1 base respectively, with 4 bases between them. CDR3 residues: CASSISGNTIYF. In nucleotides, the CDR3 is TGTGCCAGCAGCATATCTGGAAACACCATATATTTT.

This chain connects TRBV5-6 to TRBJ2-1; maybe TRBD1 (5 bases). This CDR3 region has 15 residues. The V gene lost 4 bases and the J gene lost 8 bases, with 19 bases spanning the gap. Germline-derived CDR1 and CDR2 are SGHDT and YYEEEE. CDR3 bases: TGTGCCAGCAGCCCCTCAGGCAGGGTTACCGATGAGCAGTTCTTC. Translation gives CASSPSGRVTDEQFF.

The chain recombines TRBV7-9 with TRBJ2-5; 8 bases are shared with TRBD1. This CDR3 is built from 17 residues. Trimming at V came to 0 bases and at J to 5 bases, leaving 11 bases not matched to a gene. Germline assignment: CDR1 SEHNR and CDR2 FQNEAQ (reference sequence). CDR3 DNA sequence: TGTGCCAGCAGCTTAGCTGAGACAGGGGCTCTGGCGGAGACCCAGTACTTC. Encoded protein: CASSLAETGALAETQYF.

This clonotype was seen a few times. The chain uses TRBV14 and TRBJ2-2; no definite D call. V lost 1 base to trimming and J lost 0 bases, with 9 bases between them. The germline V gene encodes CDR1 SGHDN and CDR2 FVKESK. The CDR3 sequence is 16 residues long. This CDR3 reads CASSQGGTANTGELFF. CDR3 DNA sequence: TGTGCCAGCAGCCAAGGTGGAACCGCGAACACCGGGGAGCTGTTTTTT.

CDR3 loop: CSAVQGAGGRTDTQYF. The CDR3 coding sequence is TGCAGTGCCGTCCAAGGAGCGGGGGGTAGGACAGATACGCAGTATTTT. This sequence joins TRBV20-1 and TRBJ2-3; 9 positions match TRBD2. Germline CDR1 DFQATT, CDR2 SNEGSKA (reference sequence). The CDR3 is 16 residues long. V shed 6 bases, J shed 3 bases, and the junction held 13 bases outside the gene matches.

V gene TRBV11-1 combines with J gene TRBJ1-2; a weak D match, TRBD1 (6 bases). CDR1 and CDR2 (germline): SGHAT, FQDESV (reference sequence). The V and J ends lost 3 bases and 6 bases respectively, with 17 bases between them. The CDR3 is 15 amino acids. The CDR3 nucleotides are TGTGCCAGCAGCTTTGAGGTAGACAGGAGAGATGGCTACACCTTC. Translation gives CASSFEVDRRDGYTF.

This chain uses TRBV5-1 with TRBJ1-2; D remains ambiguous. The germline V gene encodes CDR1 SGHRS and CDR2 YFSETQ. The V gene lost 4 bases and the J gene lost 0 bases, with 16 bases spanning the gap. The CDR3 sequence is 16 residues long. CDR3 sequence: CASSERWGLTNYGYTF. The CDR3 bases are TGCGCCAGCAGCGAAAGGTGGGGTTTGACTAACTATGGCTACACCTTC. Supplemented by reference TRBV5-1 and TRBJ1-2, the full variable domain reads KAGVTQTPRYLIKTRGQQVTLSCSPISGHRSVSWYQQTPGQGLQFLFEYFSETQRNKGNFPGRFSGRQFSNSRSEMNVSTLELGDSALYLCASSERWGLTNYGYTFGSGTRLTVV.

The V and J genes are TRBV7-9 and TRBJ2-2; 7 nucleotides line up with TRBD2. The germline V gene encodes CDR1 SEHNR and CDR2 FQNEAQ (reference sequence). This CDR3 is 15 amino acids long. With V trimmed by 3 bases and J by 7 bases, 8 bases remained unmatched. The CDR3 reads CASSFRRGGGGELFF. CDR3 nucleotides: TGTGCCAGCAGCTTTCGGCGCGGGGGTGGCGGGGAGCTGTTTTTT.

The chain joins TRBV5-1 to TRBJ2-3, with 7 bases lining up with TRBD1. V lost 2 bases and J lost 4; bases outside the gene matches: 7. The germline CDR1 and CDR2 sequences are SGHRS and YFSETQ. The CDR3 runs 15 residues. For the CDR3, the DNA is TGCGCCAGCAGCTTTAAAGGGGGCGATCCAGATACGCAGTATTTT. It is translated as CASSFKGGDPDTQYF.

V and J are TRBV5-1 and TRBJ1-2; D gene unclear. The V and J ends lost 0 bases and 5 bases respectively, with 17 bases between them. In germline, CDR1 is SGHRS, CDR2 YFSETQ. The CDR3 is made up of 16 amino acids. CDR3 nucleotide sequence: TGCGCCAGCAGCTTGGAGGGATCGTTGGAAGAGTATGGCTACACCTTC. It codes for CASSLEGSLEEYGYTF.

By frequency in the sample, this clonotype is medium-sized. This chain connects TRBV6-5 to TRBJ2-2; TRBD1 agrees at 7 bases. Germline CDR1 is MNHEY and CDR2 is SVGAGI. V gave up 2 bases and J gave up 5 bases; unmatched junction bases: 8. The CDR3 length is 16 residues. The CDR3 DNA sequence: TGTGCCAGCAGTTACGTTAAGGGGGCCGCGACCGGGGAGCTGTTTTTT. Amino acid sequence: CASSYVKGAATGELFF.

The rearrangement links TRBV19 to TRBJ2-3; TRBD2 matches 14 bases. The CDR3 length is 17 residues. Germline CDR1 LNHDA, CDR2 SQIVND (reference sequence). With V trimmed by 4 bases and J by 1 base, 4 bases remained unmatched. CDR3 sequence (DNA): TGTGCCAGTAGTAGGGAGGGACTAGCGGGGGGCACAGATACGCAGTATTTT. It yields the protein CASSREGLAGGTDTQYF.

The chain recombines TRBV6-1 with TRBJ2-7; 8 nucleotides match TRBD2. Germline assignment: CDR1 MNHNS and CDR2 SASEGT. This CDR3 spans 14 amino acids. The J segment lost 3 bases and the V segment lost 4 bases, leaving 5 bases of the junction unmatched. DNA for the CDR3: TGTGCCAGCAGTGGAGCGGGGGCTCGCTACGAGCAGTACTTC. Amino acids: CASSGAGARYEQYF.

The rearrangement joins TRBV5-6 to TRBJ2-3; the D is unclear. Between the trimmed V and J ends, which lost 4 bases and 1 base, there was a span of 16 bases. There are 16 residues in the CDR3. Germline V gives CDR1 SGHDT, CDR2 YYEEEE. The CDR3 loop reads CASSARPRKRTDTQYF. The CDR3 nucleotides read TGTGCCAGCAGCGCCAGACCCAGAAAACGCACAGATACGCAGTATTTT.